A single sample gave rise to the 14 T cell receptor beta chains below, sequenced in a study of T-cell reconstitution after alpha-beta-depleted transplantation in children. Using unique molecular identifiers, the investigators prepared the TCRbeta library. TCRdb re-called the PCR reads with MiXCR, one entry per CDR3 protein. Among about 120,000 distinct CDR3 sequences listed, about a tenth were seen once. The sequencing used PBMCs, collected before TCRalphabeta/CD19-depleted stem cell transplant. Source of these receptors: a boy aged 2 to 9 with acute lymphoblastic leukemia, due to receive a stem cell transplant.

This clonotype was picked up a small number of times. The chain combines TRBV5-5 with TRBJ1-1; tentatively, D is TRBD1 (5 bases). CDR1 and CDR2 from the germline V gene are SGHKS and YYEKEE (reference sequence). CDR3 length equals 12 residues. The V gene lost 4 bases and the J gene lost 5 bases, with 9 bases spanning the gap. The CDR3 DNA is TGTGCCAGCAGCATCCAGGGAACTGAAGCTTTCTTT. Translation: CASSIQGTEAFF.

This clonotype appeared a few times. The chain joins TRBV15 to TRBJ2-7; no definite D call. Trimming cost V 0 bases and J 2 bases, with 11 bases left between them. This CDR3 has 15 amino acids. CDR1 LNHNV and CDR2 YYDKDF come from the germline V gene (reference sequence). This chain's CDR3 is CATSRDLDLTYEQYF. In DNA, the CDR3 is TGTGCCACCAGCAGAGATCTCGACCTTACCTACGAGCAGTACTTC.

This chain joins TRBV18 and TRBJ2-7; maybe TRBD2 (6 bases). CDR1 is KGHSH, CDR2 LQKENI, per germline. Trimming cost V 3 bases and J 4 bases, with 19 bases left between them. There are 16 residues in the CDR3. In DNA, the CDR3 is TGTGCCAGCTCACCTGGACCGGGACTTACCATTTACGAGCAGTACTTC. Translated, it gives CASSPGPGLTIYEQYF.

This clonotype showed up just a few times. The CDR3 loop is CASSLVTNTGELFF. In DNA form, the CDR3 reads TGTGCCAGCAGCTTGGTCACGAACACCGGGGAGCTGTTTTTT. The gene calls are TRBV5-5 and TRBJ2-2; unclear D gene. V lost 0 bases and J lost 0, with 3 bases in between. Germline V gene sequence: CDR1 SGHKS, CDR2 YYEKEE (reference sequence). This CDR3 comprises 14 residues.

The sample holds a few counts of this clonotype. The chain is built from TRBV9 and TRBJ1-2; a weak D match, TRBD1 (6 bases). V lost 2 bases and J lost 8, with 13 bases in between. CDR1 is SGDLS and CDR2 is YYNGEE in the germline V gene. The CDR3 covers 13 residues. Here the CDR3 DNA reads TGTGCCAGCAGCGTCCGGGGGGCACACGGCTACACCTTC. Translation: CASSVRGAHGYTF.

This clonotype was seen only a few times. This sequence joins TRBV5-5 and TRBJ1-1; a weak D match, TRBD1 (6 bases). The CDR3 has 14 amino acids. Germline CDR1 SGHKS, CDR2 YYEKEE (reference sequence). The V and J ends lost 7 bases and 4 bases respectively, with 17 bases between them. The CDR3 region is CASLIPGAITEAFF. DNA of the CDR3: TGTGCCAGCTTGATTCCAGGGGCGATCACTGAAGCTTTCTTT.

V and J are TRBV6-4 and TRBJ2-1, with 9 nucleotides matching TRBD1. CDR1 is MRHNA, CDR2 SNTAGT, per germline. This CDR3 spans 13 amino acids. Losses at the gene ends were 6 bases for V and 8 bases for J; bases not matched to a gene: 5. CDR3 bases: TGTGCCAGCAGCCGGGACAGGGTCGATGAGCAGTTCTTC. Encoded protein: CASSRDRVDEQFF.

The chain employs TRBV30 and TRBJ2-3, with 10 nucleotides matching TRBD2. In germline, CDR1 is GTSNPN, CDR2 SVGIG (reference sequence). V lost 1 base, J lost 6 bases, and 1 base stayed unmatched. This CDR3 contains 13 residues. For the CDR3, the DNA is TGTGCCTGGAGTGCGACTAGCGGGGATACGCAGTATTTT. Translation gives CAWSATSGDTQYF.

The CDR3, as DNA: TGTGCCAGCAGCGTAGAAGTGACTAGCGGGAGCGAGCAGTACTTC. Residues: CASSVEVTSGSEQYF. The rearrangement joins TRBV9 to TRBJ2-7; TRBD2 agrees at 12 bases. The length of the CDR3 is 15 residues. Trimming removed 0 bases from V and 6 bases from J; junction bases left unmatched: 4. CDR1 and CDR2 (germline): SGDLS, YYNGEE.

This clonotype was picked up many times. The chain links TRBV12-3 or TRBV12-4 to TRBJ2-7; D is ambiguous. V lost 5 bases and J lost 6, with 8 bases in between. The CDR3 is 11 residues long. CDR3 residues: CASSRLREQYF. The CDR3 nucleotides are TGTGCCAGCAGTCGGCTACGCGAGCAGTACTTC.

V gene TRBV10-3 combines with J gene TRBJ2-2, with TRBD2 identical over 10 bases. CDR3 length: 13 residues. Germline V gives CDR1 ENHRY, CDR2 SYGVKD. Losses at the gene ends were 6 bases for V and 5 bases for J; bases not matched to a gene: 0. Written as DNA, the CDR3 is TGTGCCATCAGACTAGCGGGAACCGGGGAGCTGTTTTTT. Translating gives CAIRLAGTGELFF.

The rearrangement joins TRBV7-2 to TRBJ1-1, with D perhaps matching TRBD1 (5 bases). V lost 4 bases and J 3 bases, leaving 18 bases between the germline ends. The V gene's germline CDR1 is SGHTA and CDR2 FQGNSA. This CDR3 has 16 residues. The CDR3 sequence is CASSSEINDRDTEAFF. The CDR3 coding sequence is TGTGCCAGCAGCTCCGAAATTAATGACAGAGACACTGAAGCTTTCTTT.

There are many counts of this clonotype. The CDR3 DNA sequence: TGTGCCAGCAGTGAAGGAATTCCCGGGCGCGAAGCTTTCTTT. Translated: CASSEGIPGREAFF. V usage is TRBV6-1 and J usage is TRBJ1-1; no firm D call. This CDR3 contains 14 residues. Germline values: CDR1 MNHNS, CDR2 SASEGT. V lost 1 base and J lost 8, with 14 bases in between.

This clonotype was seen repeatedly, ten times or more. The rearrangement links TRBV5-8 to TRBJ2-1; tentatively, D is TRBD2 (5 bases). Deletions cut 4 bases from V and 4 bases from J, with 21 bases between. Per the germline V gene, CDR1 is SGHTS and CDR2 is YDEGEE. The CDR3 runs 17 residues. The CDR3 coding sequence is TGTGCCAGCAGCCGGGCATTAGGAGACTACACGTACAATGAGCAGTTCTTC. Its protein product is CASSRALGDYTYNEQFF.